The rows below give T cell receptor beta chains drawn from one sample of a study of regulatory dendritic cells for organ transplantation. Repertoires were generated with immunoSEQ multiplex PCR, while TCRdb's copy carries only in-frame clones and drops some. The table shows 25,000 to 30,000 clones, with approximately 82% occurring only once. The sequencing sample was made of naive CD8+ T cells from blood. These receptors were collected from a human donor in good health. Each CDR3 is given with its conserved first and last residue.

V | CDR3
TRBV7-9 | CASSPDRGYEQYF
TRBV6-4 | CASSRGGTYNEQFF
TRBV10-3 | CAISESGTANYGYTF
TRBV9 | CASSVDNREETQYF
TRBV4-3 | CASSQERSGVYGYTF
TRBV13 | CASSSETGAETQYF
TRBV9 | CASSQSTQDFDNEQFF
TRBV5-5 | CASSLLGGQLSTDTQYF
TRBV4-1 | CASSQERTDYGYTF
TRBV7-6 | CASSFPGTGPLHNEQFF
TRBV19 | CASEQGLPYSPLHF
TRBV9 | CASSAGLADWNEQFF
TRBV27 | CASRTSRGGYNEQFF
TRBV4-3 | CASSQDALTGGDYEQYF
TRBV4-2 | CASSSGGGPYEQYF
TRBV7-6 | CASSPRRGEGTEAFF
TRBV7-8 | CASSKSPAGQGMDQPQHF
TRBV19 | CASSRDRVYGYTF
TRBV2 | CASRGQGFSTDTQYF
TRBV5-1 | CASSLARGTHEQYF
TRBV14 | CASSQDSWPFEQYF
TRBV5-3 | CAMRVVNQPQHF
TRBV7-2 | CASSTYRGQGNIQYF
TRBV19 | CASSIARGPYEQYF
TRBV4-2 | CASSQEDGGAGPSGANVLTF
TRBV9 | CASSTSGAGDTQYF
TRBV9 | CASSAPGSGNTIYF
TRBV6-5 | CASSYSRTYEQYF
TRBV9 | CASSVVPSNTEAFF
TRBV6-5 | CASSYGRGETQYF
TRBV2 | CASSEGVVAGGYEQYF
TRBV4-3 | CASSQDRGGYGYTF
TRBV5-6 | CASSLGQGQLSYEQYF
TRBV7-8 | CASSYLRGQGNKETQYF
TRBV27 | CASSSFGGPYEQYF
TRBV9 | CASSVARGFTDTQYF
TRBV6-1 | CASSLTGRSNQPQHF
TRBV14 | CASSLLEEGYTF
TRBV19 | CASSIEGGLTYEQYF
TRBV9 | CASSAEGGAAGELFF
TRBV27 | CASSWAGGQPQHF
TRBV5-4 | CASSLYPAGGSDTQYF
TRBV7-2 | CASSPPGGGQPQHF
TRBV10-3 | CAISEGQGGTNEKLFF
TRBV9 | CASSGPGSNYGYTF
TRBV9 | CASSAALQRSYGYTF
TRBV9 | CASSGTGEATDTQYF